This TCR beta chain was observed in a study of blood T cell repertoires in COVID-19. This CDR3 is 15 amino acids long. Germline values: CDR1 MGHDK, CDR2 SYGVNS. After removal of 3 bases from V and 8 bases from J, the junction contained 8 bases not matched to a gene. Here immunoSEQ multiplex PCR was the method, and the copy in TCRdb shows in-frame clones only, minus some. In the table there are 150,000 to 200,000 clones, around 86% of which are singletons. V is TRBV25-1 and J is TRBJ1-4; 8 bases match TRBD1. The receptor was isolated from a woman at least 80 years old in a cohort sampled during active or convalescent COVID-19. The specimen was peripheral blood. CDR3 amino acids: CASSETGQGGEKLFF. Here the CDR3 DNA reads TGTGCCAGCAGTGAGACAGGACAGGGAGGCGAAAAACTGTTTTTT.